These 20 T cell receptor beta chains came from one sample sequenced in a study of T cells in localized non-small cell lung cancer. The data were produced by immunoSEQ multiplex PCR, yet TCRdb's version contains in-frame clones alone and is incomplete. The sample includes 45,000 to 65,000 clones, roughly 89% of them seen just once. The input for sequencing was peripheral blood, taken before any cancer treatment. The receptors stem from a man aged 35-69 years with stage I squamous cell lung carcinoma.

The CDR3 reads CASSLLTGVGDTQYF. CDR3 nucleotide sequence: TGTGCCAGCAGCCTTCTTACAGGGGTCGGGGATACGCAGTATTTT. The chain joins TRBV11-1 to TRBJ2-3, with TRBD1 identical over 7 bases. In germline, CDR1 is SGHAT, CDR2 FQDESV (reference sequence). The CDR3 spans 15 residues. Germline trimming cut 5 bases from V and 6 bases from J; bases unmatched to any gene: 11.

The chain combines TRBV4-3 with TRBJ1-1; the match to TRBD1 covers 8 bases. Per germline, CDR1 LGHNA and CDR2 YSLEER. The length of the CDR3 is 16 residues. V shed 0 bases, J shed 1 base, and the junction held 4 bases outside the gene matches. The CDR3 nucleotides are TGCGCCAGCAGCCAAGATCTGGACAGGGAGAACACTGAAGCTTTCTTT. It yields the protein CASSQDLDRENTEAFF.

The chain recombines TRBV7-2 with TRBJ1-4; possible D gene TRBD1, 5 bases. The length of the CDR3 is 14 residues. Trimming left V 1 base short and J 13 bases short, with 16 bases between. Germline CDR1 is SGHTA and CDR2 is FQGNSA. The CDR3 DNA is TGTGCCAGCAGCTTAGGCGCAGGGTTGGATAGACTGTTTTTT. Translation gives CASSLGAGLDRLFF.

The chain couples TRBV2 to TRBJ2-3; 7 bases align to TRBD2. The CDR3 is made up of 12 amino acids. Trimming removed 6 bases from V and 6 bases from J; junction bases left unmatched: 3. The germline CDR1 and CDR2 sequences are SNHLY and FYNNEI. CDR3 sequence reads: CASSWEGDTQYF. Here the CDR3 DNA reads TGTGCCAGCAGCTGGGAGGGGGATACGCAGTATTTT.

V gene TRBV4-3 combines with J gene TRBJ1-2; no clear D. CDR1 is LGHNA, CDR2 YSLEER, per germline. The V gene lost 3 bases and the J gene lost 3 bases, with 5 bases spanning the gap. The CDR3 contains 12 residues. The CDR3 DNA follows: TGCGCCAGCAGCCAGGACGACTATGGCTACACCTTC. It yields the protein CASSQDDYGYTF.

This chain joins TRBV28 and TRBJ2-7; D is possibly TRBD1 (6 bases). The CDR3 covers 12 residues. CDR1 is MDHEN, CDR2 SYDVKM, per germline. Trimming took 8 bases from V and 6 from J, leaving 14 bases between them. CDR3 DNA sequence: TGTGCCAGCGGAACAGGGTCCCTCGAGCAGTACTTC. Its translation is CASGTGSLEQYF.

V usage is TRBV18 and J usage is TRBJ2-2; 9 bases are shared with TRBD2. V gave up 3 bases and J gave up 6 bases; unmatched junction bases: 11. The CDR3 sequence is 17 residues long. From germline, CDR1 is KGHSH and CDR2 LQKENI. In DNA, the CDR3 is TGTGCCAGCTCACCCGACTCGCTAGCGGGATATGCCGGGGAGCTGTTTTTT. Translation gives CASSPDSLAGYAGELFF.

The CDR3 nucleotides read TGCAGCGCACCGGGGACAGGGCACACCGGGGAGCTGTTTTTT. This encodes CSAPGTGHTGELFF. The chain couples TRBV29-1 to TRBJ2-2; 9 bases are a match to TRBD1. The junction had 6 bases not matched to a gene; V was cut back by 7 bases and J by 3 bases. The germline CDR1 and CDR2 sequences are SQVTM and ANQGSEA. CDR3 length: 14 amino acids.

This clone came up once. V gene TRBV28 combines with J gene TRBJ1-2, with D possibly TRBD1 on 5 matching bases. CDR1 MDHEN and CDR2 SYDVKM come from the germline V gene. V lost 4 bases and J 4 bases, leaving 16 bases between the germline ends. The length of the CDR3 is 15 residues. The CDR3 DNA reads TGTGCCAGCAGTTCACCTGGGACCGAGCTCTATGGCTACACCTTC. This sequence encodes CASSSPGTELYGYTF.

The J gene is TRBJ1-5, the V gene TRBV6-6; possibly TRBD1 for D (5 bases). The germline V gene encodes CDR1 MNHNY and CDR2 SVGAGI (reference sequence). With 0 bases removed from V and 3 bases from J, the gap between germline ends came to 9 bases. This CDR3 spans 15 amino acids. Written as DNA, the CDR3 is TGTGCCAGCAGTTACTCGCGGACACACAATCAGCCCCAGCATTTT. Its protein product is CASSYSRTHNQPQHF.

In DNA form, the CDR3 reads TGTGCCAGCAGTTTATCGGCTAGCTGGGACTACGAGCAGTACTTC. Amino acid sequence: CASSLSASWDYEQYF. The chain is built from TRBV27 and TRBJ2-7; D possibly corresponds to TRBD2 (5 bases). The CDR3 loop spans 15 amino acids. Trimming removed 0 bases at V and 3 bases at J, with 12 bases between. Germline values: CDR1 MNHEY, CDR2 SMNVEV (reference sequence).

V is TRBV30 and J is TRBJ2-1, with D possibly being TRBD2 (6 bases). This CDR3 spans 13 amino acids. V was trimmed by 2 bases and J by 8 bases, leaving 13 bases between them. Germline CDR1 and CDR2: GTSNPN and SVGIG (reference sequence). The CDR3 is CAWSWRGMDEQFF. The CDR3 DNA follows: TGTGCCTGGAGTTGGCGGGGAATGGATGAGCAGTTCTTC. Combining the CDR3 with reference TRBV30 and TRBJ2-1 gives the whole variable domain SQTIHQWPATLVQPVGSPLSLECTVEGTSNPNLYWYRQAAGRGLQLLFYSVGIGQISSEVPQNLSASRPQDRQFILSSKKLLLSDSGFYLCAWSWRGMDEQFFGPGTRLTVL.

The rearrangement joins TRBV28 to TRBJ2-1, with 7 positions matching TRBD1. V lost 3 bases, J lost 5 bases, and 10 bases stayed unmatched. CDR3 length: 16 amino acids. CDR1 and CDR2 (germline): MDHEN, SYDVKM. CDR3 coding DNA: TGTGCCAGCAGTTTTACAGGGACAGTTACAGACAATGAGCAGTTCTTC. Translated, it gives CASSFTGTVTDNEQFF.

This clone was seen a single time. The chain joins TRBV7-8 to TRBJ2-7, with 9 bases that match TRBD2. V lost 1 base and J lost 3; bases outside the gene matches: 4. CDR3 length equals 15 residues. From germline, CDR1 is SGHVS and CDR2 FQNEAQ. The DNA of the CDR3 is TGTGCCAGCAGCTTAGTGTTAGCGGGGGTCTACGAGCAGTACTTC. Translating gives CASSLVLAGVYEQYF.

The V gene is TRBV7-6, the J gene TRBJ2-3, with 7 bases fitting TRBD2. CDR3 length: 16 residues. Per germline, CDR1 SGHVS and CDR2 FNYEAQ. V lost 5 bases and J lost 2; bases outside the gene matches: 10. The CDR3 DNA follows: TGTGCCAGCAGCCTCCTCCCGGGACTACCCACAGATACGCAGTATTTT. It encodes CASSLLPGLPTDTQYF.

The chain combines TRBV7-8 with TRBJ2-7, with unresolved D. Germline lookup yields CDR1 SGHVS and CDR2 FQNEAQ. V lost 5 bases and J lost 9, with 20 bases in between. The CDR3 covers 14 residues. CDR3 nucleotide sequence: TGTGCCAGCAGCCCCCGCGGACGGGCCGTCGGGCAGTACTTC. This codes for CASSPRGRAVGQYF.

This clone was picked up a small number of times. CDR3 region: CASSLLSMNTEAFF. CDR3 coding DNA: TGTGCCAGCAGCTTGCTGTCGATGAACACTGAAGCTTTCTTT. The V and J genes are TRBV7-2 and TRBJ1-1; no reliable D call. Per the germline V gene, CDR1 is SGHTA and CDR2 is FQGNSA. The germline V and J ends were trimmed by 3 bases and 0 bases, with 8 bases remaining between them. The CDR3 spans 14 residues.

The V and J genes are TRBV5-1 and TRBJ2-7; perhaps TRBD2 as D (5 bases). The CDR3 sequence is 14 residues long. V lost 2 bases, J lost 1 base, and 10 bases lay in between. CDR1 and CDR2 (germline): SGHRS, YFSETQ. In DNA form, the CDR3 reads TGCGCCAGCAGCTTTGAGGGTTCGTCCTACGAGCAGTACTTC. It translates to CASSFEGSSYEQYF. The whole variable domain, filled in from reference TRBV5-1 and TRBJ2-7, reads KAGVTQTPRYLIKTRGQQVTLSCSPISGHRSVSWYQQTPGQGLQFLFEYFSETQRNKGNFPGRFSGRQFSNSRSEMNVSTLELGDSALYLCASSFEGSSYEQYFGPGTRLTVT.

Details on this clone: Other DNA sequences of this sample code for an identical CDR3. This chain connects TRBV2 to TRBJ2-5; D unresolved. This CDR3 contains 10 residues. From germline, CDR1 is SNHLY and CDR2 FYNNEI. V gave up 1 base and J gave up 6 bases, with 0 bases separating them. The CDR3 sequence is CASSEETQYF. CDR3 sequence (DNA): TGTGCCAGCAGTGAAGAGACCCAGTACTTC.

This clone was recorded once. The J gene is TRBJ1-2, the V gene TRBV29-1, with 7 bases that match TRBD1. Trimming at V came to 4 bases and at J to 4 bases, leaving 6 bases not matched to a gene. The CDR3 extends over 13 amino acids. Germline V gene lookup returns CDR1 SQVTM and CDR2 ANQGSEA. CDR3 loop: CSVARGDSYGYTF. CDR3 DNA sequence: TGCAGCGTTGCCCGGGGGGACAGCTATGGCTACACCTTC.